The clone carrying this TCR beta chain was seen at least ten times. This record comes from a study of T cells in Graves' hyperthyroidism and ophthalmopathy. The CDR3 runs 14 residues. The germline gives CDR1 ENHRY, CDR2 SYGVKD. The V and J ends lost 10 bases and 0 bases respectively, with 15 bases between them. Researchers took RNA transcripts and amplified the TCR beta CDR3 regions from them. A first-round RT-PCR of the TCR CDR3 used the HTBI primer set. TCRdb reanalysed the multiplex PCR reads using MiXCR and keeps one entry per CDR3 protein. Of 660,000 or so distinct CDR3 sequences in the sample, about 45% were seen once.

This chain links TRBV10-3 with TRBJ1-2; D is unresolved. The sample comprised peripheral blood or thyroid tissue (not recorded which). The source of this sequence is an adult man with Graves' disease, either hyperthyroidism or ophthalmopathy (not recorded which). CDR3 residues: CATVMDGTNYGYTF. The DNA for the CDR3 is TGTGCCACCGTCATGGACGGAACTAACTATGGCTACACCTTC.